This T cell receptor (beta chain) was recovered during a study of T cells in Graves' hyperthyroidism and ophthalmopathy. The CDR3 is 14 amino acids. The V segment lost 6 bases and the J segment 4 bases; nucleotides outside the gene matches: 6. Overall study findings and caveats: Ophthalmopathy got predicted by the model a median around 6.8 months before its onset.

Patients aged 18 to 65 with hyperthyroidism were newly diagnosed, with duration under 2 months. Lactation, pregnancy, other autoimmune disease or uncontrolled infection led to exclusion of patients. There are a few counts of this clonotype. Its specificity is unknown. Amplified TCR beta CDR3 regions came from RNA transcripts. HTBI primers were employed in a first-round RT-PCR of the TCR CDR3. TCRdb re-called the multiplex PCR reads with MiXCR, one entry per CDR3 protein. The repertoire holds some 720,000 distinct CDR3 sequences, about a sixth seen once, with approximately 8.4% in the top ten. Sequencing was done on a sample of blood. The clonotype was recovered from a young man with Graves' hyperthyroidism. This chain uses TRBV12-3 or TRBV12-4 with TRBJ2-7, with 10 bases aligning to TRBD2. The CDR3 bases are TGTGCCAGCAGGAAGACTAGCGGGTATTACGAGCAGTACTTC. Protein: CASRKTSGYYEQYF.